The 3 T cell receptor beta chains below were found in one sample sequenced in a study of somatic mutations in cytotoxic T cells in rheumatoid arthritis. TCRdb's copy holds only in-frame clones and misses some; the assay was immunoSEQ multiplex PCR. The sample lists 20,000 to 25,000 clones; 75% to 80% were seen once. Sequencing input: CD8+ T cells sorted from blood. The source of these receptors is an adult with rheumatoid arthritis.

This chain joins TRBV6-5 and TRBJ2-6; D is unclear. Germline CDR1 is MNHEY and CDR2 is SVGAGI. Between the trimmed V and J ends, which lost 0 bases and 6 bases, there was a span of 6 bases. This CDR3 is built from 14 residues. CDR3 sequence: CASSYSRKANVLTF. The CDR3 DNA sequence: TGTGCCAGCAGTTACTCACGGAAGGCCAACGTCCTGACTTTC.

V is TRBV29-1 and J is TRBJ1-5; D uncertain. This CDR3 contains 15 residues. The V and J ends lost 6 bases and 0 bases respectively, with 15 bases between them. CDR1 and CDR2 (germline): SQVTM, ANQGSEA. CDR3 nucleotides: TGCAGCGTCGCAAATGGGGAATATAGCAATCAGCCCCAGCATTTT. It is translated as CSVANGEYSNQPQHF.

V is TRBV29-1 and J is TRBJ2-5; 8 nucleotides match TRBD2. Per germline, CDR1 SQVTM and CDR2 ANQGSEA. V lost 5 bases to trimming and J lost 2 bases; unmatched junction nucleotides: 10. This CDR3 has 15 amino acids. The CDR3 nucleotides are TGCAGCGTTCCCCGAGCAGCGGGGGCACAAGAGACCCAGTACTTC. As protein: CSVPRAAGAQETQYF. The full variable domain, completed using reference TRBV29-1 and TRBJ2-5, is SAVISQKPSRDICQRGTSLTIQCQVDSQVTMMFWYRQQPGQSLTLIATANQGSEATYESGFVIDKFPISRPNLTFSTLTVSNMSPEDSSIYLCSVPRAAGAQETQYFGPGTRLLVL.